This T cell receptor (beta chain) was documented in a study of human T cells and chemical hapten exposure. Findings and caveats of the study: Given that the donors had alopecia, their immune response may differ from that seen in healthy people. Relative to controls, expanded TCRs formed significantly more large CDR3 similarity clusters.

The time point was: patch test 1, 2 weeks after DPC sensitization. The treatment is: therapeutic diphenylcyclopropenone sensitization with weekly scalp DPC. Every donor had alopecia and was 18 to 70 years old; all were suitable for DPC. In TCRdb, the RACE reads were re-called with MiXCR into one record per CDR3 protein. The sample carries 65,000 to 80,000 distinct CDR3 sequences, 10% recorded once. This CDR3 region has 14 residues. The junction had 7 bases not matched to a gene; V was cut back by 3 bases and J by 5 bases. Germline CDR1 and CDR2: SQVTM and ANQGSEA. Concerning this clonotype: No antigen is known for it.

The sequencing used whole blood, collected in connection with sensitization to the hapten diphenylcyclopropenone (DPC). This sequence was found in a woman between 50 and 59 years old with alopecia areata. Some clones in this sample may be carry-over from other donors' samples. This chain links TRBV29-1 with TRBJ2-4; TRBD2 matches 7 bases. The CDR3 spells CSVDPGGSQNIQYF. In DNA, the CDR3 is TGCAGCGTTGATCCGGGAGGATCCCAAAACATTCAGTACTTC.